Reported below is one TCR beta chain. Time point: newly diagnosed GD, antithyroid drugs for less than 3 months. TCR sequences were obtained from RNA taken from PBMCs. Both iRepertoire HTBI primers and Arm-PCR of CDR3 regions were used to build the TCR beta libraries. TCRdb itself ran the multiplex PCR reads through MiXCR, one entry per CDR3 protein. The repertoire consists of 420,000 or so distinct CDR3 sequences, with 16% occurring once and the leading ten covering approximately 22%. This sample is drawn from a study of regulatory T cells in long-lasting Graves disease. Germline CDR1 MNHEY, CDR2 SVGAGI. The junction had 4 bases not matched to a gene; V was cut back by 2 bases and J by 3 bases. CDR3 length: 15 residues. These data were likewise used in another study, on T cells in Graves' hyperthyroidism and ophthalmopathy.

Source: peripheral blood mononuclear cells (PBMCs), taken at new diagnosis, from a patient treated with antithyroid drugs. The TCR originated in a woman in her late teens or twenties with Graves disease. This chain uses TRBV6-5 with TRBJ2-7, with TRBD1 matching over 10 bases. The CDR3 here is CASSYEGQGSYEQYF. The CDR3 DNA is TGTGCCAGCAGTTACGAGGGACAGGGGAGCTACGAGCAGTACTTC.